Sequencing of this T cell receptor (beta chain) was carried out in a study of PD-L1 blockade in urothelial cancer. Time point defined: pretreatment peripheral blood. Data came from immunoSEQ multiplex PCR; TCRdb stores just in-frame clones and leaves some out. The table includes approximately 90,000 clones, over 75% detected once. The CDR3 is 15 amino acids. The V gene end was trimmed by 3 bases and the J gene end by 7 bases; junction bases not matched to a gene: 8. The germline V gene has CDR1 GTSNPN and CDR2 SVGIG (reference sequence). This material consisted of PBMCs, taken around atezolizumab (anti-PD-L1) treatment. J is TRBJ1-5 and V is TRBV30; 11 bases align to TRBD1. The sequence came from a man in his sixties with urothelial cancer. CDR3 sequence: CAWSRGQGVGQPQHF. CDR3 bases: TGTGCCTGGAGCCGGGGACAGGGGGTCGGGCAGCCCCAGCATTTT.